The entry below describes one T cell receptor (beta chain). Its antigen is undetermined. Study processing details: ImmunoSEQ output held junction-only sequences without quality scores, so filtering differed. Repertoires were generated with immunoSEQ multiplex PCR, while TCRdb's copy carries only in-frame clones and drops some. D and trimming come from the DNA, and the V and J calls and clone size come from that table. The table has around 2,000,000 clones, roughly 91% seen once. This CDR3 comprises 18 residues. V lost 5 bases and J lost 0, with 20 bases in between. CDR1 is SGHAT and CDR2 is FQNNGV in the germline V gene. The source of the sample is a study of shared clonotypes between healthy human individuals. For the study at large: Two female and a few male donors aged 18 to 49 were enrolled.

Terminally differentiated effector memory CD45RA+ cells were excluded from the naive CD8 cells, which were CD45RO-negative and positively selected for CCR7. Study-level points and caveats: Memory subsets generally showed smaller estimated richness than naive subsets did. A handful of donors had around 5.2% of their naive CD4 clonotypes in common.

This sequence originates from a man aged 18-30 years in good health. Some clones in this sample may be carry-over from other donors' samples. V usage is TRBV11-2 and J usage is TRBJ2-1; D is possibly TRBD1 or TRBD2 (6 bases each). The sequenced sample was naive CD8+ T cells from PBMCs. CDR3 protein: CASSPYPQGGSSYNEQFF. CDR3 coding DNA: TGTGCCAGCAGCCCATACCCCCAAGGGGGGAGCTCCTACAATGAGCAGTTCTTC.